The 8 T cell receptor beta chains reported below all come from one sample, sequenced in a study of cytomegalovirus exposure and HLA in healthy donors. The PCR made use of 60 Vbeta and 13 Jbeta primers. Profiled with immunoSEQ multiplex PCR; TCRdb holds only in-frame clones, not every one. The sample shows more than 95,000 clones, roughly 82% of them seen only once. The sample comprised PBMCs. The origin of the receptors is a woman aged 55 to 70 in good health and CMV-seropositive.

The sample holds one count of this clone. The rearrangement joins TRBV4-2 to TRBJ2-1; 14 nucleotides align to TRBD2. Trimming cost V 0 bases and J 7 bases; bases outside gene matches: 8. Germline values: CDR1 LGHNA, CDR2 YNFKEQ. The CDR3 consists of 18 residues. CDR3 DNA sequence: TGTGCCAGCAGCCAAGATCCGTCCGGGACTAGCGGGAGTAATGAGCAGTTCTTC. This translates into CASSQDPSGTSGSNEQFF.

The CDR3 region has the DNA TGCAGCGTTGAGGGTATAGGCGGACTAGGTAATGAGCAGTTCTTC. It yields the protein CSVEGIGGLGNEQFF. The rearrangement links TRBV29-1 to TRBJ2-1; TRBD2 matches 7 bases. With 3 bases clipped from V and 7 bases from J, the junction kept 12 bases outside the gene matches. Germline-derived CDR1 and CDR2 are SQVTM and ANQGSEA. The CDR3 spans 15 residues.

The chain couples TRBV7-2 to TRBJ2-1; TRBD2 agrees at 11 bases. In germline, CDR1 is SGHTA, CDR2 FQGNSA. J was trimmed by 9 bases and V by 3 bases; bases with no gene match: 7. The CDR3 spans 15 residues. CDR3 in DNA: TGTGCCAGCAGCTTTAGCGGGGGGGCCCGGGGTGAGCAGTTCTTC. As protein: CASSFSGGARGEQFF. Combining the CDR3 with reference TRBV7-2 and TRBJ2-1 gives the whole variable domain GAGVSQSPSNKVTEKGKDVELRCDPISGHTALYWYRQSLGQGLEFLIYFQGNSAPDKSGLPSDRFSAERTGGSVSTLTIQRTQQEDSAVYLCASSFSGGARGEQFFGPGTRLTVL.

This clone was seen only once. This rearrangement joins TRBV7-9 to TRBJ2-2; 10 bases map to TRBD2. Trimming cost V 3 bases and J 0 bases; bases outside gene matches: 7. CDR3 length equals 18 residues. Germline V gene data show CDR1 as SEHNR and CDR2 as FQNEAQ (reference sequence). The CDR3 nucleotides read TGTGCCAGCAGCTTTAGAGGGGGACTAGCGTCGAACACCGGGGAGCTGTTTTTT. Protein: CASSFRGGLASNTGELFF.

A single count supports this clone. The chain uses TRBV19 and TRBJ2-2; D perhaps matches TRBD1 (6 bases). Deletions cut 4 bases from V and 5 bases from J, with 14 bases between. The CDR3 runs 15 residues. Germline CDR1 is LNHDA and CDR2 is SQIVND (reference sequence). The CDR3 here is CASSTRDIETGELFF. The DNA of the CDR3 is TGTGCCAGTAGTACCCGGGACATAGAGACCGGGGAGCTGTTTTTT.

The chain is built from TRBV6-5 and TRBJ1-2, with D perhaps matching TRBD1 (5 bases). The CDR3 totals 14 residues. The V end lost 6 bases, the J end lost 2 bases, and 13 bases lay between the germline ends. The germline CDR1 and CDR2 sequences are MNHEY and SVGAGI. The CDR3 DNA follows: TGTGCCAGCAGCCAGGGAAATCAGAACTATGGCTACACCTTC. Residues: CASSQGNQNYGYTF.

This clone was picked up one time. CDR3 DNA sequence: TGTGCCAGCAGCTACAGGAGGGAAACCTACGAGCAGTACTTC. Its protein is CASSYRRETYEQYF. The rearrangement joins TRBV7-8 to TRBJ2-5; possible D gene TRBD2, 6 bases. The better agreement between TRBJ2-7 and the DNA end casts doubt on the J call. The CDR3 contains 14 residues. Germline loops: CDR1 SGHVS, CDR2 FQNEAQ.

This clone showed up just once. The chain joins TRBV7-9 to TRBJ2-5, with 14 bases that match TRBD2. This CDR3 spans 17 amino acids. The V and J ends lost 4 bases and 5 bases, in that order; junction bases with no gene match: 9. The V gene's germline CDR1 is SEHNR and CDR2 FQNEAQ (reference sequence). Here the CDR3 DNA reads TGTGCCAGCAGCTCCCTGACTAGCGGGGGGGCCGGGGAGACCCAGTACTTC. Translation: CASSSLTSGGAGETQYF.